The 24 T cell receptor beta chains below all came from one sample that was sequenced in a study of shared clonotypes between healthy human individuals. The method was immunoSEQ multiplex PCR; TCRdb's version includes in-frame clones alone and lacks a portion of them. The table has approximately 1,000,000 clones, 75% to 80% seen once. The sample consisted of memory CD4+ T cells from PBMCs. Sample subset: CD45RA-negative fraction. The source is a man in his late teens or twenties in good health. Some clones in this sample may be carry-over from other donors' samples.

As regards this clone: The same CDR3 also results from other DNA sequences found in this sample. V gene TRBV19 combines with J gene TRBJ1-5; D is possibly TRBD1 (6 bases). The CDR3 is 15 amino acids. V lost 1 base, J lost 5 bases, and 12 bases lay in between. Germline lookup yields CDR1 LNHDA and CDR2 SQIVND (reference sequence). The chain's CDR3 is CASSIGGAGDQPQHF. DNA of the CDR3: TGTGCCAGTAGTATAGGGGGGGCCGGGGATCAGCCCCAGCATTTT.

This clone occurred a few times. CDR3 coding DNA: TGTGCCAGTAGCGTCCTAGCGGCCGGGGAGCTGTTTTTT. This codes for CASSVLAAGELFF. This chain uses TRBV19 with TRBJ2-2, with 7 bases that match TRBD2. Germline loops: CDR1 LNHDA, CDR2 SQIVND (reference sequence). With V trimmed by 6 bases and J by 6 bases, 4 bases remained unmatched. The CDR3 is 13 amino acids.

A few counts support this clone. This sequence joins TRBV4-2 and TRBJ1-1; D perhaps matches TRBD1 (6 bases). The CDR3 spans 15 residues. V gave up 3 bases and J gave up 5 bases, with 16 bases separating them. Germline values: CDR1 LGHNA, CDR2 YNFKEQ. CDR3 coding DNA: TGTGCCAGCAGCCATCCCGCCCGGGGGCAGACTGAAGCTTTCTTT. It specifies CASSHPARGQTEAFF.

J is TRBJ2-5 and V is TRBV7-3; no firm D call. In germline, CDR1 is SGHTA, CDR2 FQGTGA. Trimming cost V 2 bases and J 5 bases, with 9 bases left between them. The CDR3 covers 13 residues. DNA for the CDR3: TGTGCCAGCAGCTTAGAGGCTCGCGAGACCCAGTACTTC. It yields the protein CASSLEARETQYF.

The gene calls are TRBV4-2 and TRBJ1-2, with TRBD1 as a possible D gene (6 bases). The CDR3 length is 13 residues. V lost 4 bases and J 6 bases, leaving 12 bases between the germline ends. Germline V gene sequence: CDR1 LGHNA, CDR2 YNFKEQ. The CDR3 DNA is TGTGCCAGCAGCCGGGAACAGGGAGATGGCTACACCTTC. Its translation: CASSREQGDGYTF.

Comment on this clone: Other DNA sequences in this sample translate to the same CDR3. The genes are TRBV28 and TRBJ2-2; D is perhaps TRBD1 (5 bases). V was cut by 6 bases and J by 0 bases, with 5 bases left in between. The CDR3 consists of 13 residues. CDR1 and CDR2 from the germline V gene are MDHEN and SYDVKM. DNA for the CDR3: TGTGCCAGCAGGACAGCGAACACCGGGGAGCTGTTTTTT. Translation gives CASRTANTGELFF.

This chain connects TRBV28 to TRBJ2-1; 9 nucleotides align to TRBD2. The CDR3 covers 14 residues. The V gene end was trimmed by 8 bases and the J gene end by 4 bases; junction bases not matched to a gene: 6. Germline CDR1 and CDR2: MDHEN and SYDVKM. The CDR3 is CASDGGRGYNEQFF. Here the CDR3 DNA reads TGTGCCAGCGATGGCGGGAGGGGGTACAATGAGCAGTTCTTC.

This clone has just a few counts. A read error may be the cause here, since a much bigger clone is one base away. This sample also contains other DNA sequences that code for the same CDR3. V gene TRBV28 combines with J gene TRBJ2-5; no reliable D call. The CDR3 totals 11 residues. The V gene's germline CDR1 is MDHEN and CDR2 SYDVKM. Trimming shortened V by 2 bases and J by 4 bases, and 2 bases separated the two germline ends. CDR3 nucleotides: TGTGCCAGCAGTTTAGGAGAGACCCAGTACTTC. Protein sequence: CASSLGETQYF. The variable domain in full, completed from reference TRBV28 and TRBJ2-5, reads DVKVTQSSRYLVKRTGEKVFLECVQDMDHENMFWYRQDPGLGLRLIYFSYDVKMKEKGDIPEGYSVSREKKERFSLILESASTNQTSMYLCASSLGETQYFGPGTRLLVL.

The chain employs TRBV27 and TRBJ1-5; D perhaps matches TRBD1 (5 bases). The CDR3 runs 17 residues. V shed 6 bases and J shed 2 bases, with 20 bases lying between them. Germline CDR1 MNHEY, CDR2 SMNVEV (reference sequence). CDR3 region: CASSSLWGVRGNQPQHF. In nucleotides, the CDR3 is TGTGCCAGCAGCTCCCTTTGGGGGGTGAGGGGCAATCAGCCCCAGCATTTT.

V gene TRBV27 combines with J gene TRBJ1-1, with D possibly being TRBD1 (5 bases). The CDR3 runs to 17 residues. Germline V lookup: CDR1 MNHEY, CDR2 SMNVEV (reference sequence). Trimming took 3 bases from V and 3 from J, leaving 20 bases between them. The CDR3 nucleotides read TGTGCCAGCAGTTTTCGGTCGGCAGGGCATGAGGACACTGAAGCTTTCTTT. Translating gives CASSFRSAGHEDTEAFF.

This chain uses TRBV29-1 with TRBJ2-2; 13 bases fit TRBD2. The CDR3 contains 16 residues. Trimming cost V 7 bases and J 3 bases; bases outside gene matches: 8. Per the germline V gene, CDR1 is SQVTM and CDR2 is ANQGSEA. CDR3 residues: CSGTTSGRAHTGELFF. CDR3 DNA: TGCAGCGGGACTACTAGCGGGAGGGCCCACACCGGGGAGCTGTTTTTT.

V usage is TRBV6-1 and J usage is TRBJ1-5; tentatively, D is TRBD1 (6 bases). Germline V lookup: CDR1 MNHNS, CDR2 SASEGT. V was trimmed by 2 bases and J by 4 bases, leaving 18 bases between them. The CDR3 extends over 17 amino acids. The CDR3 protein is CASSESLQNRENQPQHF. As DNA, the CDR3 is TGTGCCAGCAGTGAATCCCTACAGAACAGGGAGAATCAGCCCCAGCATTTT.

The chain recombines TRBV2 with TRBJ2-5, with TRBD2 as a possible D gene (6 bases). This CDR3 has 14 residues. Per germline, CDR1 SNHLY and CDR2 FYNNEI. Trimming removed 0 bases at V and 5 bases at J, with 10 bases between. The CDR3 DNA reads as TGTGCCAGCAGTGAAGCGCGGGGCGCGGAGACCCAGTACTTC. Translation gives CASSEARGAETQYF.

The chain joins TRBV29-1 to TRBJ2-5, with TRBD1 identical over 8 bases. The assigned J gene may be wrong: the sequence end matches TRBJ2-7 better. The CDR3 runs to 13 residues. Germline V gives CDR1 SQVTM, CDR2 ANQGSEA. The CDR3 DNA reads TGCAGCGCAACCAGGGGGCCCGACTACGAGCAGTACTTC. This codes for CSATRGPDYEQYF.

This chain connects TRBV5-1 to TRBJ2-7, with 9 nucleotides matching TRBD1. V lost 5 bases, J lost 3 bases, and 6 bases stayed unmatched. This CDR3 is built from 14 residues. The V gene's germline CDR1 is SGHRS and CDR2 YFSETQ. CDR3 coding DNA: TGCGCCAGCAGGGCCGGGACAGGGAGCTACGAGCAGTACTTC. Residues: CASRAGTGSYEQYF.

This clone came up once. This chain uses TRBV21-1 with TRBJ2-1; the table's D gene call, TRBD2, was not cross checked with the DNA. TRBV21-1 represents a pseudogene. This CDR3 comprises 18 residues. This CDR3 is CASSKGSGRAGYFYEQFF. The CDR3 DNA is TGTGCCAGCAGCAAAGGGTCCGGGAGGGCCGGTTATTTTTATGAGCAGTTCTTC.

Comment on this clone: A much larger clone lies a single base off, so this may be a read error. The CDR3 protein is CASSWDSYNEQFF. In DNA form, the CDR3 reads TGTGCCAGCAGCTGGGACTCCTACAATGAGCAGTTCTTC. The chain links TRBV7-3 to TRBJ2-1; D remains unclear. The V gene's germline CDR1 is SGHTA and CDR2 FQGTGA. Trimming left V 4 bases short and J 0 bases short, with 4 bases between. The CDR3 spans 13 residues.

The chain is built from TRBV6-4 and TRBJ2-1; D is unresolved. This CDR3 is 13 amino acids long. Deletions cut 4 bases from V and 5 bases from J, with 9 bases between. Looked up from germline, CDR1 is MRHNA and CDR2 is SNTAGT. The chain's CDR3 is CASSATPDNEQFF. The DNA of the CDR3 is TGTGCCAGCAGTGCCACACCCGACAATGAGCAGTTCTTC.

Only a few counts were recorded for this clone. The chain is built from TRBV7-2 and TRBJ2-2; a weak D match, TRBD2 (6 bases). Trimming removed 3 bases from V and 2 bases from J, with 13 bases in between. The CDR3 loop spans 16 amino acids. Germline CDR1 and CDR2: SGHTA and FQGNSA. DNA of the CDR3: TGTGCCAGCAGCTTTTTCGGCGGGATTAACACCGGGGAGCTGTTTTTT. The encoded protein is CASSFFGGINTGELFF. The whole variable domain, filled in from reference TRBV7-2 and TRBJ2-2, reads GAGVSQSPSNKVTEKGKDVELRCDPISGHTALYWYRQSLGQGLEFLIYFQGNSAPDKSGLPSDRFSAERTGGSVSTLTIQRTQQEDSAVYLCASSFFGGINTGELFFGEGSRLTVL.

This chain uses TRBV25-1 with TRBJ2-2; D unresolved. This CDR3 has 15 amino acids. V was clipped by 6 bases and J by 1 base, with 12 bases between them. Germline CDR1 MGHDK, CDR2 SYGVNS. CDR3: CASSPGIGNTGELFF. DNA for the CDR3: TGTGCCAGCAGCCCCGGTATAGGGAACACCGGGGAGCTGTTTTTT.

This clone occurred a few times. The CDR3 DNA reads as TGTGCCAGCAGCGACAGGGGGCCGGACACTGAAGCTTTCTTT. Its translation is CASSDRGPDTEAFF. The chain joins TRBV7-2 to TRBJ1-1; TRBD1 matches 10 bases. Germline loops: CDR1 SGHTA, CDR2 FQGNSA. The CDR3 consists of 14 residues. With 5 bases clipped from V and 3 bases from J, the junction kept 3 bases outside the gene matches.

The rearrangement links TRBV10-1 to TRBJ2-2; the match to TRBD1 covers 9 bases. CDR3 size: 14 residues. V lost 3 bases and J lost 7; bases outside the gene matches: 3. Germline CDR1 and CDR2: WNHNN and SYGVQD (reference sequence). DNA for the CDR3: TGCGCCAGCAGTGATGGACAGGGGATCGGGGAGCTGTTTTTT. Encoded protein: CASSDGQGIGELFF.

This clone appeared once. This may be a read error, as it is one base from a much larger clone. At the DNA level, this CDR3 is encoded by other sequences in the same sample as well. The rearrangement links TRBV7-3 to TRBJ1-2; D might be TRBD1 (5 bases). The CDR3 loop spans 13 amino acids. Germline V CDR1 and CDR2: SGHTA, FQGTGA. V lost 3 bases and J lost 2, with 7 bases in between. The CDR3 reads CASSLGGNYGYTF. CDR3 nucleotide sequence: TGTGCCAGCAGCTTGGGGGGAAACTATGGCTACACCTTC.

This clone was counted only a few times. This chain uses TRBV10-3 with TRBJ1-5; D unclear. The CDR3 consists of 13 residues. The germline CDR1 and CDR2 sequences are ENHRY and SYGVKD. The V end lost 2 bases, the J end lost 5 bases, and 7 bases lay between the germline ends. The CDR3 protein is CAISEDGDQPQHF. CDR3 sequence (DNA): TGTGCCATCAGTGAGGATGGAGATCAGCCCCAGCATTTT.